This T cell receptor (beta chain) was captured by sequencing in a study of cytomegalovirus exposure and HLA in healthy donors. Study-wide background: A data release that came early held 80 million to 95 million unique TCRs from HLA-typed donors.

The primer mix had 60 Vbeta and 13 Jbeta primers. Repertoires were generated with immunoSEQ multiplex PCR, while TCRdb's copy carries only in-frame clones and drops some. The sample includes roughly 130,000 clones, more than 65% of them seen just once. Study conclusions and caveats: Specificity for CMV antigens was confirmed in vitro for a few of the CMV-associated chains. High sensitivity and specificity were reportedly achieved when the classifier diagnosed cytomegalovirus status.

With respect to this clone: No antigen is known for it.

The CDR3 consists of 15 residues. V lost 0 bases to trimming and J lost 2 bases, with 9 bases between them. The V and J genes are TRBV5-3 and TRBJ1-3; D is ambiguous. TRBV5-3 belongs to the ORF category, with a function that is uncertain. Input material: PBMCs. This sequence was found in a woman aged 18-29 years in good health and CMV-seropositive. CDR3 sequence: CARSLGLGAGNTIYF. The CDR3 DNA reads as TGTGCCAGAAGCTTGGGGCTCGGGGCTGGAAACACCATATATTTT.